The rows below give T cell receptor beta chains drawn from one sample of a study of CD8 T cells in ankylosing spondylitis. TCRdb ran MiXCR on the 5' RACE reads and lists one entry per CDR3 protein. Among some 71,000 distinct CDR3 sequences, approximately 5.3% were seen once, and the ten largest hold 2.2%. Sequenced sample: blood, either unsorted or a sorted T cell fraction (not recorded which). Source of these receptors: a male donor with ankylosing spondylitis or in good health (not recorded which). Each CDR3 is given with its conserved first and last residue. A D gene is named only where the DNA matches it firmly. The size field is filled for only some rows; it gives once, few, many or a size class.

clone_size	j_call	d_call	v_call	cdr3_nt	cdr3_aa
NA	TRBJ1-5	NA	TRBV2	TGTGCCAGCAGTGAGTCGTTTGATCAGCCCCAGCATTTT	CASSESFDQPQHF
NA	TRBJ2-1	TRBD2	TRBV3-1	TGTGCCAGCAGCCCCGGCGGGGGAAAGTCCTACACTGAGCAGTTCTTC	CASSPGGGKSYTEQFF
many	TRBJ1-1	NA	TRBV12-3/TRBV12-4	TGTGCCAGCAGGCAGGGTCCTGAAGCTTTCTTT	CASRQGPEAFF
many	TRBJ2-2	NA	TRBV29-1	TGCAGCGTTGACACAGAGCCGGGGAACACCGGGGAGCTGTTTTTT	CSVDTEPGNTGELFF
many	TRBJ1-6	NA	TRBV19	TGTGCCAGTAGTATAGATGAAGGGAGGGATTCACCCCTCCACTTT	CASSIDEGRDSPLHF
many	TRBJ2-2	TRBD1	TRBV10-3	TGTGTCATCAGTACGACAGGGTCCGGGGCCGGGGAGCTGTTTTTT	CVISTTGSGAGELFF
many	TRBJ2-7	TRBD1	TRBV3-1	TGTGCCAGCAGCTTGGGACAGGTTCGTTACGAGCAGTACTTC	CASSLGQVRYEQYF
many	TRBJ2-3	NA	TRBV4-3	TGCGCCAGCTCGAACAGGATGTCACCCCCGGGGGATACGCAGTATTTT	CASSNRMSPPGDTQYF
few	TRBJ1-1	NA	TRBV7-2	TGTGCCAGCAGCTCCCAGATGGGGAGCATGAACACTGAAGCTTTCTTT	CASSSQMGSMNTEAFF
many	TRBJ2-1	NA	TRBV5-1	TGCGCCAGCAGCCCTAGCTCCTACAATGAGCAGTTCTTC	CASSPSSYNEQFF
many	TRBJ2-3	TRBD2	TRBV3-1	TGTGCCAGCAGCCTAGCGGGGGGGGATACGCAGTATTTT	CASSLAGGDTQYF
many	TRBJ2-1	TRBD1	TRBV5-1	TGCGCCAGCAGACCCGGACAGGGAACTTACAATGAGCAGTTCTTC	CASRPGQGTYNEQFF
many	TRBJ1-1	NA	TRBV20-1	TGCAGTGCTAGAACGGGCGCGGGTCCTGAAGCTTTCTTT	CSARTGAGPEAFF
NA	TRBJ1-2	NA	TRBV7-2	TGTGCCAGCAGCCCAACCGGGACGGATTATGGCTACACCTTC	CASSPTGTDYGYTF
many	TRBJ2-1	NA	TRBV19	TGTGCCAGTCGGACTCTGAGCTCCTACAATGAGCAGTTCTTC	CASRTLSSYNEQFF
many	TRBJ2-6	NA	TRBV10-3	TGTGCCAACCGGGACTCCCTCTCTGGGGCCAACGTCCTGACTTTC	CANRDSLSGANVLTF
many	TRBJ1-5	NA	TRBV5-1	TGCGCCAGCAGACCAGACGGCGCAAGTAATCAGCCCCAGCATTTT	CASRPDGASNQPQHF
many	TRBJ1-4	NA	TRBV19	TGTGCCAGTAAGAGGTGGACAGATAATGAAAAACTGTTTTTT	CASKRWTDNEKLFF
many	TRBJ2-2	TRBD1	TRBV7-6	TGTGCCAGCAGCTTACGAAGGGGGCTCGGCGGGGAGCTGTTTTTT	CASSLRRGLGGELFF
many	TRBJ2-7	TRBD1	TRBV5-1	TGCGCCAGCAGCGAACTTCCGGGACAGGGGTTTTACGAGCAGTACTTC	CASSELPGQGFYEQYF
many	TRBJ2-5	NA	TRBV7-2	TGTGCCAGCAGCTTACAGGATCAAGAGACCCAGTACTTC	CASSLQDQETQYF
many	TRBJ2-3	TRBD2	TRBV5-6	TGTGCCAGCACCTTTAGCGGGGGGGCGACAGATACGCAGTATTTT	CASTFSGGATDTQYF
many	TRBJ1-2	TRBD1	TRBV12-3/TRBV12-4	TGTGCCAGCGGGCATCGAGGGGGCGATGGTGGCTACACCTTC	CASGHRGGDGGYTF
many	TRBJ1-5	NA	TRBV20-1	TGCAGTGCGGCCCCGACGGGGGGTGGGAGCAATCAGCCCCAGCATTTT	CSAAPTGGGSNQPQHF
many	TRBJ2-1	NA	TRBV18	TGTGCCAGCTCACCCCGAGGCCGAAGTGAGCAGTTCTTC	CASSPRGRSEQFF
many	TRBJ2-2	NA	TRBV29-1	TGCAGCGTTCGAAAGCTCGGGGAGCTGTTTTTT	CSVRKLGELFF
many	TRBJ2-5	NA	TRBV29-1	TGCAGCGCTCCCTCCAGGGGGGAAGAGACCCAGTACTTC	CSAPSRGEETQYF
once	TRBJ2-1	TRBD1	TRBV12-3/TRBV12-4	TGTGCCAGCAGTTTCTTGGGACAGGGGGCCAATGAGCAGTTCTTC	CASSFLGQGANEQFF
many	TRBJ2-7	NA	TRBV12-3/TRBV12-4	TGTGCCAGCAGTTCTCAGGGCTACGAGCAGTACTTC	CASSSQGYEQYF
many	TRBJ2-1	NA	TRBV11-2	TGTGCCAGCAGCTTTTTAGGGGTTTGGGAACCGCACAATGAGCAGTTCTTC	CASSFLGVWEPHNEQFF
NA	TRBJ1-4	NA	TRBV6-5	TGTGCCAGCAGGTATCAATCATGGGGGGCAAAACTGTTTTTT	CASRYQSWGAKLFF
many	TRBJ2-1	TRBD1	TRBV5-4	TGTGCCAGCAGCGAGGGACAGGCGTACAATGAGCAGTTCTTC	CASSEGQAYNEQFF
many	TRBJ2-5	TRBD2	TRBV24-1	TGTGCCACCAGTGATTTCGGGGGGACGGGGACCCAGTACTTC	CATSDFGGTGTQYF
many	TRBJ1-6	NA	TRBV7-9	TGTGCCAGCAGTGGAGGGTCACCCCTCCACTTT	CASSGGSPLHF
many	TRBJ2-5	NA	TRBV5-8	TGTGCCAGCTTCTTTCGTAAAGAGACCCAGTACTTC	CASFFRKETQYF
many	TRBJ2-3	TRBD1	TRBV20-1	TGCAGTGCTAGAGCCTACGGGACAGGGCGCACAGATACGCAGTATTTT	CSARAYGTGRTDTQYF
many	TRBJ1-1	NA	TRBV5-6	TGTGCCAGCAGCCAAGGTAGAGCCCAGAACACTGAAGCTTTCTTT	CASSQGRAQNTEAFF
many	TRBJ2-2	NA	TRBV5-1	TGCGCCAGCAGCTTGAATGGACGGAAGAACACCGGGGAGCTGTTTTTT	CASSLNGRKNTGELFF
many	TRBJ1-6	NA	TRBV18	TGTGCCAGCTCACCGAATAATTCACCCCTCCACTTT	CASSPNNSPLHF
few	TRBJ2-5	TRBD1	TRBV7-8	TGTGCCAGCAGCTCGACAGGGAGTCGGGAGACCCAGTACTTC	CASSSTGSRETQYF
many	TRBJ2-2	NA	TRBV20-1	TGCAGTGCCCCGAAGGGTTCCGGGGAGCTGTTTTTT	CSAPKGSGELFF
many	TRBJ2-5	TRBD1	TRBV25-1	TGTGCCAGCAGTCCACTATGGGACAGGGGATCAGAGACCCAGTACTTC	CASSPLWDRGSETQYF
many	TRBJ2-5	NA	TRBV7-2	TGTGCCAGCAGCCCCACAGGGATCAGGGAGACCCAGTACTTC	CASSPTGIRETQYF
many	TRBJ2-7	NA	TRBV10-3	TGTGCCATCAGTGACGGTCAGGGGGGCCTCGAGCAGTACTTC	CAISDGQGGLEQYF
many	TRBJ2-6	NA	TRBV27	TGTGCCAGCAGTTCCTCCTTCTCTGGGGCCAACGTCCTGACTTTC	CASSSSFSGANVLTF
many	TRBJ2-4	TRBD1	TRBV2	TGTGCCAGCAGTGAAAAGGGGGCCGGCAAAAACATTCAGTACTTC	CASSEKGAGKNIQYF
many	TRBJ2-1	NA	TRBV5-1	TGCGCCAGCAGCTTGGCCTATACGAGCTCCTACAATGAGCAGTTCTTC	CASSLAYTSSYNEQFF
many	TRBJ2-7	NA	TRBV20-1	TGCAGTGCTAGAGGGCCCATTCTGTACGAGCAGTACTTC	CSARGPILYEQYF
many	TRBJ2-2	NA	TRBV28	TGTGCCAGCAGCCCCCTGGGGGAGCTGTTTTTT	CASSPLGELFF
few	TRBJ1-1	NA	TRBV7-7	TGTGCTAGCACCGCTTATCAGGGGACTGAAGCTTTCTTT	CASTAYQGTEAFF
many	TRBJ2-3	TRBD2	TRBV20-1	TGCAGTGCTAGATTAGCGGGGGGCCGGAGCTCTAGCACAGATACGCAGTATTTT	CSARLAGGRSSSTDTQYF
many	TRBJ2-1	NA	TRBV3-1	TGTGCCAGCAGCCAAGGAGGGCGGGGTGTCAATGAGCAGTTCTTC	CASSQGGRGVNEQFF
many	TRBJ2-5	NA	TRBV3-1	TGTGCCAGCAGCCAAGGAAGTTACCACCAAGAGACCCAGTACTTC	CASSQGSYHQETQYF
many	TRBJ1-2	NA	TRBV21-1	TGTGCCAGCAGCAATCTCCCAAACCCTCAGGGGTATGGCTACACCTTC	CASSNLPNPQGYGYTF
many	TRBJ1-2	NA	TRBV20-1	TGCAGTGCTAGAGGAAGTTCGACAGTTAACTATGGCTACACCTTC	CSARGSSTVNYGYTF
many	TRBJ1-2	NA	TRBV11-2	TGTGCCAGCAGCTTAGCCCGGAGCGCGGGCTACACCTTC	CASSLARSAGYTF
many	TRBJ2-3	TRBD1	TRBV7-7	TGTGCCAGCAGCCCGACAGGGTGGGATACGCAGTATTTT	CASSPTGWDTQYF
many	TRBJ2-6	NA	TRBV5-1	TGCGCCAGCAGCCTTGGACAGACCTCTGGGGCCAACGTCCTGACTTTC	CASSLGQTSGANVLTF
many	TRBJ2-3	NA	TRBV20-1	TGCAGTGCTCCTGAATGGTCAGATACGCAGTATTTT	CSAPEWSDTQYF
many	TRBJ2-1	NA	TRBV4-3	TGCGCCAGCAGCCAAGGGGGCAATGAGCAGTTCTTC	CASSQGGNEQFF